This TCR beta chain was profiled in a study of Graves' ophthalmopathy and Graves' hyperthyroidism. Using RNA transcripts, the TCR beta CDR3 regions were amplified. An opening RT-PCR round employed HTBI primers and preceded a second-round multiplex PCR. TCRdb processed the multiplex PCR reads anew with MiXCR; each CDR3 protein has one entry. The sample lists more than 300,000 distinct CDR3 sequences, about 18% occurring once. CDR1 is ENHRY, CDR2 SYGVKD, per germline. There are 19 residues in the CDR3. V was shortened by 2 bases and J by 0 bases, with 17 bases between the two germline ends. Sample: peripheral blood. The gene calls are TRBV10-3 and TRBJ2-6; D is possibly TRBD1 (5 bases). The sequence derives from an adult woman with stable Graves' hyperthyroidism. The CDR3: CAISEGPTGPRSGANVLTF. The CDR3 nucleotides are TGTGCCATCAGTGAGGGTCCAACAGGCCCTCGCTCTGGGGCCAACGTCCTGACTTTC.